The entry below gives a single T cell receptor beta chain sequence along with its context. Its antigen is still unknown. Method: immunoSEQ multiplex PCR; TCRdb's copy keeps in-frame clones and lacks some. The sample yields about 130,000 clones, 80% to 90% seen once. These data come from a study of T cell responses to AZD1222 COVID-19 vaccine. This CDR3 spans 13 amino acids. CDR1 SGHRS and CDR2 YFSETQ come from the germline V gene. V shed 0 bases and J shed 5 bases, with 9 bases lying between them. Study-wide results and limits: CD4 TCRs covered the whole spike, strongest at regions 160-218 and 743-854. Repertoire collection took place solely once the T cell response had peaked.

The sequences come from peripheral blood, collected on day 0 of AZD1222 vaccination. The sequence was obtained from an adult in good health. The chain joins TRBV5-1 to TRBJ2-7; the D is unclear. This CDR3 reads CASSLGAANEQYF. The CDR3 DNA sequence: TGCGCCAGCAGCTTGGGCGCGGCAAACGAGCAGTACTTC.